The 4 T cell receptor beta chains below come from one sample, sequenced in a study of technical replicates of blood from four donors. The repertoire was sequenced with immunoSEQ multiplex PCR; TCRdb's copy has only in-frame clones and lacks some. The profile covers 80,000 to 100,000 clones, with 95% appearing a single time and roughly 0.19% taken by the ten largest. Material: T cells isolated from PBMCs. These receptors were collected from a human donor in good health.

The J gene is TRBJ2-3, the V gene TRBV6-6, with TRBD1 as a possible D gene (5 bases). CDR3 length: 14 amino acids. V dropped 6 bases and J dropped 4 bases, with 14 bases sitting between them. Germline-derived CDR1 and CDR2 are MNHNY and SVGAGI (reference sequence). The CDR3 spells CASSLGGAADTQYF. CDR3 DNA: TGTGCCAGCAGCTTAGGTGGGGCGGCAGATACGCAGTATTTT.

The chain has TRBV11-2 and TRBJ2-3; weak D call: TRBD2 (6 bases). The CDR3 is 14 residues long. In germline, CDR1 is SGHAT, CDR2 FQNNGV. V was cut by 0 bases and J by 8 bases, with 12 bases left in between. In DNA, the CDR3 is TGTGCCAGCAGCTTAGATCTTGCGGGAATTACGCAGTATTTT. Translation: CASSLDLAGITQYF.

The V call is TRBV27, the J call TRBJ2-7, with 7 bases that match TRBD1. The V segment lost 5 bases and the J segment 6 bases; nucleotides outside the gene matches: 22. The germline V gene has CDR1 MNHEY and CDR2 SMNVEV (reference sequence). The CDR3 spans 18 residues. The CDR3 loop reads CASSPIPLPGQRVVEQYF. CDR3 bases: TGTGCCAGCAGTCCAATCCCCTTACCGGGACAGAGGGTTGTCGAGCAGTACTTC.

The chain is built from TRBV27 and TRBJ1-1; unclear D gene. Germline-derived CDR1 and CDR2 are MNHEY and SMNVEV (reference sequence). This CDR3 has 17 residues. V was cut by 3 bases and J by 5 bases, with 22 bases left in between. CDR3 nucleotides: TGTGCCAGCAGTTTTAGTCACCTACAGAGGTCGGGAACTGAAGCTTTCTTT. Translated: CASSFSHLQRSGTEAFF.